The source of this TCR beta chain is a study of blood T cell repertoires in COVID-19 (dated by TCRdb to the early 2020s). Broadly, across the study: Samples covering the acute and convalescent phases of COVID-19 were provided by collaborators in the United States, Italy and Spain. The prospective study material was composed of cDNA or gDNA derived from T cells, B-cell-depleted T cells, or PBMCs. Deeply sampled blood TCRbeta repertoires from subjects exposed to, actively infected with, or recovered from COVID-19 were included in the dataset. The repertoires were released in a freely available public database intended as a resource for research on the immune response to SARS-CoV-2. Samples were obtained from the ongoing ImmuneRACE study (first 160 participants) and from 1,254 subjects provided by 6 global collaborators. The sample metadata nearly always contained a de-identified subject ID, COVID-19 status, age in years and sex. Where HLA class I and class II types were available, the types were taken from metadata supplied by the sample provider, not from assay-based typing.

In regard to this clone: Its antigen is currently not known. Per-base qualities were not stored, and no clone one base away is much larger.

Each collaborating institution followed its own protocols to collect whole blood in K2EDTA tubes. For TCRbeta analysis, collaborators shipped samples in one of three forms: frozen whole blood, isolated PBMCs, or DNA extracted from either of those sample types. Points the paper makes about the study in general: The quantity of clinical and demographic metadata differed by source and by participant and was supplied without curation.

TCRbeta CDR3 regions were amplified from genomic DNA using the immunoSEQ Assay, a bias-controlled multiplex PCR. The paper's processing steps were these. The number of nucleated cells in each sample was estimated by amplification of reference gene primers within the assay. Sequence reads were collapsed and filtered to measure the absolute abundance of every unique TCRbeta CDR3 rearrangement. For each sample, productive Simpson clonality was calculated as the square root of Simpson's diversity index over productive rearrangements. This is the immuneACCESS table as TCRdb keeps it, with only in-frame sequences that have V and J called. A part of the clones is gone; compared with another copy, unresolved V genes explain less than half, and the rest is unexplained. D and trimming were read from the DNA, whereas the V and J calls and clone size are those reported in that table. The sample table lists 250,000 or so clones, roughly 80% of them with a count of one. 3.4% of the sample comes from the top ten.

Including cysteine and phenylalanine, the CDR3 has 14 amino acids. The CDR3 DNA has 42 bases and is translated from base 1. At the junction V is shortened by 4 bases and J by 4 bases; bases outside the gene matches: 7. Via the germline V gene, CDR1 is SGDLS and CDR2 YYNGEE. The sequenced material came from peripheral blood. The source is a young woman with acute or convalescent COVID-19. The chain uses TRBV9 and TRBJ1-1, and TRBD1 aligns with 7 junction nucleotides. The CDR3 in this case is CASSPDRFSTEAFF. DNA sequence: TGTGCCAGCAGCCCGGACAGGTTCAGCACTGAAGCTTTCTTT.